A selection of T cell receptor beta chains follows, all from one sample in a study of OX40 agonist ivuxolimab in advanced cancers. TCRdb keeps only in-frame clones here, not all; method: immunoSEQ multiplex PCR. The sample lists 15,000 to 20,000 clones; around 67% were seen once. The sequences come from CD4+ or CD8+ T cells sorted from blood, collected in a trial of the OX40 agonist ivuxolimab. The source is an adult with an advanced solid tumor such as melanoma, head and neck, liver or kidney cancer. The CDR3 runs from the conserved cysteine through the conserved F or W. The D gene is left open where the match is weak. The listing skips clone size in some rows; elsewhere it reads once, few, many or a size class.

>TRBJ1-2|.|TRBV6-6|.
CASNLTPALLGYTF
TGTGCCAGCAATCTTACCCCGGCCCTGTTGGGCTACACCTTC
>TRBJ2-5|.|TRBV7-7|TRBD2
CASSSLAGEETQYF
TGTGCCAGCAGCTCACTAGCGGGGGAAGAGACCCAGTACTTC
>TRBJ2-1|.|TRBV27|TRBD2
CATAGVQREQFF
TGTGCCACGGCGGGGGTACAGAGGGAGCAGTTCTTC
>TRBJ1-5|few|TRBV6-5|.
CASSYLQSSNQPQHF
TGTGCCAGCAGTTACTTACAAAGTAGCAATCAGCCCCAGCATTTT
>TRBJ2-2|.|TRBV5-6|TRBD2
CASSLGLAGRWTGELFF
TGTGCCAGCAGCTTGGGGTTAGCGGGACGTTGGACCGGGGAGCTGTTTTTT
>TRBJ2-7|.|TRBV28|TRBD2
CASSDLRTSGTYEQYF
TGTGCCAGCAGTGACCTCCGGACTAGCGGAACCTACGAGCAGTACTTC
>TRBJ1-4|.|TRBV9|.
CASSVWPNEKLFF
TGTGCCAGCAGCGTATGGCCCAATGAAAAACTGTTTTTT
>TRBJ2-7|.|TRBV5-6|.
CASSLARAETYEQYF
TGTGCCAGCAGCTTGGCCAGGGCCGAAACCTACGAGCAGTACTTC
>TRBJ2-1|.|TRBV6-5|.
CASSYGASATQQFF
TGTGCCAGCAGTTACGGGGCCTCAGCTACCCAGCAGTTCTTC
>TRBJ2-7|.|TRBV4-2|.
CASSRRQALGDYEQYF
TGTGCCAGCAGCCGTCGACAGGCTCTCGGGGACTACGAGCAGTACTTC
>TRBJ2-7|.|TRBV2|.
CASSWGAAAYEQYF
TGTGCCAGCAGTTGGGGAGCAGCGGCCTACGAGCAGTACTTC
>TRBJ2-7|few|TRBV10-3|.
CAIGEGYEQYF
TGTGCCATCGGAGAAGGGTACGAGCAGTACTTC
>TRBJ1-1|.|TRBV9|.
CASSARLGDPTEAFF
TGTGCCAGCAGCGCGCGTCTAGGCGACCCCACTGAAGCTTTCTTT
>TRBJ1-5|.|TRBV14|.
CASSWVGLSNQPQHF
TGTGCCAGCAGCTGGGTCGGGTTAAGCAATCAGCCCCAGCATTTT
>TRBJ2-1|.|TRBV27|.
CASSLAGTGKDEQFF
TGTGCCAGCAGTTTAGCCGGGACTGGGAAAGATGAGCAGTTCTTC
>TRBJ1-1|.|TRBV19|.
CASRPGPGTEAFF
TGTGCCAGTAGACCCGGACCGGGGACTGAAGCTTTCTTT
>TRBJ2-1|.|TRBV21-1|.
CASSIEVGLAACRYNEQFF
TGTGCCAGCAGCATAGAGGTCGGACTAGCGGCCTGTCGTTACAATGAGCAGTTCTTC
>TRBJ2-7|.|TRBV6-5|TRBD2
CASRVDSGGAYEQYF
TGTGCCAGCAGAGTCGATAGCGGGGGGGCTTACGAGCAGTACTTC
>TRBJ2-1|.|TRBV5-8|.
CASSLLPPRADEQFF
TGTGCCAGCAGCTTGTTACCTCCCCGGGCCGATGAGCAGTTCTTC
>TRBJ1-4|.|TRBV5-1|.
CASSFLSTNEKLFF
TGCGCCAGCAGCTTTTTGTCAACTAATGAAAAACTGTTTTTT
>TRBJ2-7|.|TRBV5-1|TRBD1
CASRFLTGGRDEQYF
TGCGCCAGCAGATTTTTGACAGGGGGTAGGGACGAGCAGTACTTC
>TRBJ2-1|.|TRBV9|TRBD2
CASSAGTSSYNEQFF
TGTGCCAGCAGCGCCGGGACTAGCTCCTACAATGAGCAGTTCTTC
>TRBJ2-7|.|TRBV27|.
CASSLGVRYEQYF
TGTGCCAGCAGTTTGGGGGTTCGCTACGAGCAGTACTTC
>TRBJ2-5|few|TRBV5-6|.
CASSSFVGTQYF
TGTGCCAGCAGCAGCTTCGTAGGGACCCAGTACTTC
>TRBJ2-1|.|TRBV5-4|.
CASSLISPEQFF
TGTGCCAGCAGCTTAATCAGTCCGGAGCAGTTCTTC
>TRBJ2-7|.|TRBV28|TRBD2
CASSLGTSVSYEQYF
TGTGCCAGCAGTTTGGGGACTAGCGTATCCTACGAGCAGTACTTC
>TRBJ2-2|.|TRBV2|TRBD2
CASSELAGGRTGELFF
TGTGCCAGCAGTGAATTGGCGGGGGGGCGGACCGGGGAGCTGTTTTTT
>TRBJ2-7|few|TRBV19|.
CASQDDSYEQYF
TGTGCCAGTCAGGACGATTCCTACGAGCAGTACTTC
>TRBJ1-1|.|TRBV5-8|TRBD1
CASSFAGGKAEAFF
TGTGCCAGCAGCTTTGCAGGGGGCAAGGCTGAAGCTTTCTTT
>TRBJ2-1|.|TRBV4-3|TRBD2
CASSQGLAGGLDEQFF
TGCGCCAGCAGCCAAGGACTAGCGGGGGGGCTTGATGAGCAGTTCTTC
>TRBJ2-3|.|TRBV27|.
CASSLHTPGQGIGIHTDTQYF
TGTGCCAGCAGTTTACACACCCCGGGCCAGGGTATCGGGATCCACACAGATACGCAGTATTTT
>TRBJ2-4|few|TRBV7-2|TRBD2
CASSWLAGGGAKNIQYF
TGTGCCAGCAGCTGGCTAGCGGGAGGCGGGGCCAAAAACATTCAGTACTTC
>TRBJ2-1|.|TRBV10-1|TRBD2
CASSESGLVNEQFF
TGCGCCAGCAGTGAGTCGGGACTAGTCAATGAGCAGTTCTTC
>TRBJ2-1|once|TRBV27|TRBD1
CASSWDRGRNEQFF
TGTGCCAGCAGTTGGGACAGGGGAAGAAATGAGCAGTTCTTC
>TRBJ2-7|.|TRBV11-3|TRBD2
CASSLKRETYEQYF
TGTGCCAGCAGCTTAAAGCGGGAGACTTACGAGCAGTACTTC
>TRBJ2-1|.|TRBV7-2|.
CASSPPSYNEQFF
TGTGCCAGCAGCCCCCCGTCCTACAATGAGCAGTTCTTC
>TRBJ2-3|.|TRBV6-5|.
CASSPTGSSTDTQYF
TGTGCCAGCAGTCCGACTGGCTCCTCTACAGATACGCAGTATTTT
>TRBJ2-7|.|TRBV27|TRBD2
CASSTRTSGFSEQYF
TGTGCCAGCAGTACACGGACTAGCGGGTTCTCCGAGCAGTACTTC
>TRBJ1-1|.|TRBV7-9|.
CASSSPREASTEAFF
TGTGCCAGCAGCTCGCCCCGGGAAGCGAGCACTGAAGCTTTCTTT
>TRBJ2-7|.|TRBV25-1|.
CASSEYRAGADYEQYF
TGTGCCAGCAGTGAATATCGGGCAGGGGCCGACTACGAGCAGTACTTC